The 2 T cell receptor beta chains in this list originate from one sample, sequenced in a study of cytomegalovirus exposure and HLA in healthy donors. 13 Jbeta primers and 60 Vbeta primers were used for the PCR. Method: immunoSEQ multiplex PCR; TCRdb's copy keeps in-frame clones and lacks some. In the table there are nearly 100,000 clones, roughly a tenth of which are singletons. Material: PBMCs. These receptors were taken from a man in his forties or fifties in good health and CMV-seropositive.

The chain joins TRBV5-1 to TRBJ2-3; the D is unclear. V gave up 0 bases and J gave up 0 bases, with 11 bases separating them. This CDR3 is built from 16 residues. The germline V gene has CDR1 SGHRS and CDR2 YFSETQ. CDR3 nucleotide sequence: TGCGCCAGCAGCTTGGGACAAAAGTTTAGCACAGATACGCAGTATTTT. Its protein product is CASSLGQKFSTDTQYF. The full variable domain, its missing parts supplied by reference TRBV5-1 and TRBJ2-3, is KAGVTQTPRYLIKTRGQQVTLSCSPISGHRSVSWYQQTPGQGLQFLFEYFSETQRNKGNFPGRFSGRQFSNSRSEMNVSTLELGDSALYLCASSLGQKFSTDTQYFGPGTRLTVL.

This clone occurred a few times. The chain's CDR3 is CASSFPFNRTNYGYTF. For the CDR3, the DNA is TGTGCCAGCAGCTTTCCCTTCAACAGGACTAACTATGGCTACACCTTC. The V and J genes are TRBV11-3 and TRBJ1-2, with D perhaps TRBD1 (5 bases). CDR3 length equals 16 residues. Trimming removed 3 bases at V and 0 bases at J, with 14 bases between. Germline CDR1 reads SGHNT; CDR2 reads YENEEA.